This T cell receptor (beta chain) was sequenced for a study of shared clonotypes between healthy human individuals. Study-level results: When naive CD4 clonotypes were compared across four donors, approximately 5% were shared.

Germline CDR1 and CDR2: SGHDT and YYEEEE. The CDR3 runs 15 residues. Trimming stripped 1 base from V and 6 bases from J, with 14 bases between. Concerning this clone: Its antigen is unidentified.

Clones were sequenced by immunoSEQ multiplex PCR, and TCRdb holds only the in-frame ones, with some missing. The repertoire consists of a few million clones, with just over 90% occurring once and the leading ten covering around 0.4%. The rearrangement links TRBV5-6 to TRBJ2-1; no clear D. The specimen was naive CD4+ T cells from PBMCs. Subset of the sample: CD45RA+ positively selected. This TCR came from a man aged 18 to 29 in good health. Some clones in this sample may be carry-over from other donors' samples. The CDR3 here is CASSLYAGPSNEQFF. In nucleotides, the CDR3 is TGTGCCAGCAGCTTGTATGCCGGCCCCAGCAATGAGCAGTTCTTC.